The present T cell receptor beta chain was sequenced within a study of blood T cell repertoires in COVID-19 (dated by TCRdb to between 2020 and 2021). At the level of the whole study: Samples covering the acute and convalescent phases of COVID-19 were provided by collaborators in the United States, Italy and Spain. Sample metadata almost always included a de-identified subject ID, COVID-19 status, age in years and sex. Deeply sampled blood TCRbeta repertoires from subjects exposed to, actively infected with, or recovered from COVID-19 were included in the dataset. HLA class I and class II types, where available, came from metadata supplied by the sample provider rather than from assay-based typing. The prospective study material was composed of cDNA or gDNA derived from T cells, B-cell-depleted T cells, or PBMCs. Samples came from the ongoing ImmuneRACE study (first 160 participants) plus 1,254 subjects from 6 global collaborators. The repertoires were released in a freely available public database intended as a resource for research on the immune response to SARS-CoV-2. What the research found in general, with its limitations: The quantity of clinical and demographic metadata differed by source and by participant and was supplied without curation.

TCRbeta CDR3 regions were amplified from genomic DNA using the immunoSEQ Assay, a bias-controlled multiplex PCR. The paper's processing steps were these. The number of nucleated cells in each sample was estimated from the amplification of reference gene primers within the assay. To quantify the absolute abundance of each unique TCRbeta CDR3 rearrangement, sequence reads were collapsed and filtered. For each sample, productive Simpson clonality was calculated as the square root of Simpson's diversity index across productive rearrangements. This is the immuneACCESS table as TCRdb keeps it, with only in-frame sequences that have V and J called. A part of the clones is gone; compared with another copy, unresolved V genes explain less than half, and the rest is unexplained. The V and J calls and clone size come from that table; D and trimming were worked out from the DNA. The sample yields a few hundred thousand clones; about 90% were counted once. The ten largest clones take up 1.2% of the sample.

Per the germline V gene, MDHEN is the CDR1 and SYDVKM is the CDR2. The cysteine opens and the phenylalanine closes a CDR3 of 19 amino acids. Kept here is only the CDR3 DNA, which spans 57 bases and is read in frame from base 1. V is cut by 5 bases and J by 4 bases, and the space between the germline ends is 29 bases. As for this clone: No antigen is known for it. There are no base qualities to consult, and no much larger clone falls within one base.

Participants in the prospective study were aged roughly 18 to 95 years, lived in 20 to 30 United States geographic areas, and enrolled through a virtual design. To assign participants to cohorts, the prospective study relied on clinical history that participants themselves reported in a screening survey and a study questionnaire. ImmuneRACE Cohort 3 recovered participants were defined by two consecutive negative NP/OP PCR tests, healthcare professional clearance, or symptom resolution. In the prospective study, mobile phlebotomists collected whole blood, serum and a nasopharyngeal or oropharyngeal swab from each participant. Over an approximately 2-month period, participants in the prospective study had the option of providing additional blood draws and questionnaires. Blood samples from the prospective study were shipped frozen or at room temperature prior to DNA extraction.

The specimen was PBMCs or T cells enriched from blood (not recorded which). This sequence uses TRBV28 and TRBJ2-5, and the D gene may be TRBD2, 7 bases matching. The clonotype comes from a young man who had recovered from COVID-19. The nucleotide sequence is TGTGCCAGCAGTAACCTTCAGGGGAAATGGAGGGAGGGCCTAGAGACCCAGTACTTC. Its coded protein is CASSNLQGKWREGLETQYF.